This T cell receptor (beta chain) derives from a study of blood T cell repertoires in COVID-19. Study in general: Samples taken during acute and convalescent COVID-19 were collected in the United States, Italy and Spain. PBMCs, B-cell-depleted T cells, or T cells provided the cDNA or gDNA that made up the material.

Germline CDR1 SNHLY, CDR2 FYNNEI. The CDR3 totals 14 residues. V lost 1 base, J lost 5 bases, and 12 bases lay in between. In the authors' workflow: Cell counts per sample came from amplifying reference gene primers. Data came from immunoSEQ multiplex PCR; TCRdb stores just in-frame clones and leaves some out. That table furnishes V, J and clone size, whereas the DNA furnished D and trimming. Among 140,000 to 150,000 clones, about 85% were seen once, and the ten largest hold about 38%. The V call is TRBV2, the J call TRBJ2-7, with D perhaps matching TRBD1 (6 bases). The sequencing input was peripheral blood. This clonotype originated in a human donor in a cohort sampled during active COVID-19. The CDR3 spells CASSEGRGSNEQYF. The CDR3 DNA reads TGTGCCAGCAGTGAAGGCAGGGGATCCAACGAGCAGTACTTC.